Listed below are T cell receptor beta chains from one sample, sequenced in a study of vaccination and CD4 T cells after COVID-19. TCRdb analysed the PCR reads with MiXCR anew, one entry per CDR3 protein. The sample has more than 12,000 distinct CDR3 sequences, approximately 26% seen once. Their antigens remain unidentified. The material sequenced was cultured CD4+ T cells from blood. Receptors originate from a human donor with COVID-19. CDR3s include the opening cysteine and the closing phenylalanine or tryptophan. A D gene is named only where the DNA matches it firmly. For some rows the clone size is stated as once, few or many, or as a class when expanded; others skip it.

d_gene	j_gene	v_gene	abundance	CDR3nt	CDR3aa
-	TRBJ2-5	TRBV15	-	TGTGCCACCAGCAGACCCACTACACGGTTGACGGGCCAAGAGACCCAGTACTTC	CATSRPTTRLTGQETQYF
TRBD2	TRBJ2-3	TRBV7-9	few	TGTGCCAGCAGCTTAGGAGCTAGCGGGCCCACAGATACGCAGTATTTT	CASSLGASGPTDTQYF
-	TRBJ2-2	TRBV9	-	TGTGCCAGTACCGACAACCGGGACCGGGAGCTGTTTTTT	CASTDNRDRELFF
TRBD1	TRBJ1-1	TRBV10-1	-	TGCGCCAGCAGTACAGGGGAGAGGACTGAAGCTTTCTTT	CASSTGERTEAFF
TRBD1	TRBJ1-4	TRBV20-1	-	TGCAGTGCTAGTCTCCGGGACAGGGGCGAAAAACTGTTTTTT	CSASLRDRGEKLFF
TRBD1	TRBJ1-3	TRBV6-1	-	TGTGCCAGCGGCCCTCGACAGGGGGCCTCTGGAAACACCATATATTTT	CASGPRQGASGNTIYF
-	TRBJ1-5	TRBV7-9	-	TGTGCCAGCAGCTTAGAAACCATCGGCAGCAATCAGCCCCAGCATTTT	CASSLETIGSNQPQHF
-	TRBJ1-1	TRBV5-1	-	TGCGCCAGCAGCCCCGGGGGTATGAACACTGAAGCTTTCTTT	CASSPGGMNTEAFF
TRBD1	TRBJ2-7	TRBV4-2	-	TGTGCCAGCAGCCAAGTCGCCGGGACAGGGGGTTTGGAGCAGTACTTC	CASSQVAGTGGLEQYF
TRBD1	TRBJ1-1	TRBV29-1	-	TGCAGCGTCGGACAGGGGGACGAAGCTTTCTTT	CSVGQGDEAFF
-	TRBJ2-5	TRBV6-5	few	TGTGCCAGCAGTTACTCCACAGGCCAAGAGACCCAGTACTTC	CASSYSTGQETQYF
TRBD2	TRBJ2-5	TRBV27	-	TGTGCCCGCAGTCAGGGACTAGCGGGGGGGTATGAGACCCAGTACTTC	CARSQGLAGGYETQYF
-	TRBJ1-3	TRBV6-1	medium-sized	TGTGCCAGCAGTGCAACTCAGGGCACCGGAAACACCATATATTTT	CASSATQGTGNTIYF
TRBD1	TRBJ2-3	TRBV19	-	TGTGCCAGTAGTATAATGACAGGGTCTAGCACAGATACGCAGTATTTT	CASSIMTGSSTDTQYF
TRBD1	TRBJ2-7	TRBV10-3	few	TGTGCCATCAGTGAGGTCCCAGACAGGGGTGGTAGCTACGAGCAGTACTTC	CAISEVPDRGGSYEQYF
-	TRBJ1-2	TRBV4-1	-	TGCGCCAGCAGCCAAGGCGTGGGGGACACCTATGGCTACACCTTC	CASSQGVGDTYGYTF
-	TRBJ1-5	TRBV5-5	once	TGTGCCAGCAGCTTATCGGGGTTAAGCAATCAGCCCCAGCATTTT	CASSLSGLSNQPQHF
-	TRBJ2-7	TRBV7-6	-	TGTGCCAGCAGCTTACTGACCCCGGCGTTCGGCTCCTACGAGCAGTACTTC	CASSLLTPAFGSYEQYF
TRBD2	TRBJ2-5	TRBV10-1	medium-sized	TGCGCCAGCCGGCGAGGGACTACGAAAGAGACCCAGTACTTC	CASRRGTTKETQYF
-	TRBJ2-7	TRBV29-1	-	TGCAGCGTTGAAGATGAGGGACCGAGAGAGCAGTACTTC	CSVEDEGPREQYF
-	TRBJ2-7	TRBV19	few	TGTGCCAGTAGTGTAGCAGGCGCCGACGAGCAGTACTTC	CASSVAGADEQYF
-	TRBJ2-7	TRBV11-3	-	TGTGCCAGCAGCGCGGACTCCTACGAGCAGTACTTC	CASSADSYEQYF
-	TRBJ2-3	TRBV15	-	TGTGCCACCAGCAGAGGAGGGGGGCGCGACACAGATACGCAGTATTTT	CATSRGGGRDTDTQYF
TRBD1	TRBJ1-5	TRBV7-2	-	TGTGCCAGCAGCTTAGCGGAGACAGGGCCCAATCAGCCCCAGCATTTT	CASSLAETGPNQPQHF
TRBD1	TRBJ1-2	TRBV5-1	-	TGCGCCAGCAGCCGTTTACAGGGGTCGAACGGCTACACCTTC	CASSRLQGSNGYTF
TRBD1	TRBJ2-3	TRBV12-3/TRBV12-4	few	TGTGCCAGCGACCGGACAGGGATGACAGATACGCAGTATTTT	CASDRTGMTDTQYF
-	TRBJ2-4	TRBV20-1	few	TGCAGTGCCGGTGGGGGGGCCGGAGCCAAAAACATTCAGTACTTC	CSAGGGAGAKNIQYF
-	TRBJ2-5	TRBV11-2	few	TGTGCCAGCAGCTCCCTGGGGGGCCAAGAGACCCAGTACTTC	CASSSLGGQETQYF
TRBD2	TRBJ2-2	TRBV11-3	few	TGTGCCAGCAGCTTAGCAGCGGGGACGAACACCGGGGAGCTGTTTTTT	CASSLAAGTNTGELFF
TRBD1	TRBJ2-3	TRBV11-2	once	TGTGCCAGCAGCTACGGGACAGGGGGTGCAGATACGCAGTATTTT	CASSYGTGGADTQYF
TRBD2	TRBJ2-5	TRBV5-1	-	TGCGCCAGCAGCCCGGGACTAGTCGGCGAGACCCAGTACTTC	CASSPGLVGETQYF
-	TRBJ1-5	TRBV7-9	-	TGTGCCAGCAGCTTAGCAGGGGCAAATCAGCCCCAGCATTTT	CASSLAGANQPQHF
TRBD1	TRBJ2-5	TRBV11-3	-	TGTGCCAGCAGCTTAGGTCCCGGACAGGGTGAGACCCAGTACTTC	CASSLGPGQGETQYF
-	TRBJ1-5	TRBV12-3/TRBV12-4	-	TGTGCCAGCAGTTATAGCGGTGCAGGCAATCAGCCCCAGCATTTT	CASSYSGAGNQPQHF
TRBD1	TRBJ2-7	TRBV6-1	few	TGTGCCAGCAAGGGACAGGGGAAGGACGAGCAGTACTTC	CASKGQGKDEQYF
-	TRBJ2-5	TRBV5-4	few	TGTGCCAGCAGCTTGGAAGAGACCCAGTACTTC	CASSLEETQYF
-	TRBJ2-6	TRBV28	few	TGTGCCAGCAAAGAGACAGGCCAGTACTCTGGGGCCAACGTCCTGACTTTC	CASKETGQYSGANVLTF
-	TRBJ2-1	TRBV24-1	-	TGTGCCACCCTCCTATTGCGGGGCCCCAATGAGCAGTTCTTC	CATLLLRGPNEQFF
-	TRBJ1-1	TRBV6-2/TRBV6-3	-	TGTGCCACGAAGGGGGATTTGAACACTGAAGCTTTCTTT	CATKGDLNTEAFF
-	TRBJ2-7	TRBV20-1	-	TGCAGTGCTAGAGATGGCAGGAACGAGCAGTACTTC	CSARDGRNEQYF
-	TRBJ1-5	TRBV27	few	TGTGCCAGCAGTTTATCCCAGCATAGCAATCAGCCCCAGCATTTT	CASSLSQHSNQPQHF
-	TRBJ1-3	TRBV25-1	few	TGTGCCAGCAGTGGGACAGTTGGAAACACCATATATTTT	CASSGTVGNTIYF
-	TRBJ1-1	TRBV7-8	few	TGTGCCAGCAGCTATCCCGAGGGGGGATTGAACACTGAAGCTTTCTTT	CASSYPEGGLNTEAFF
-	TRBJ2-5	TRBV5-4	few	TGTGCCAGCAGCTTGAACCAGGGGGAGACCCAGTACTTC	CASSLNQGETQYF
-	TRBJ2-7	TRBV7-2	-	TGTGCCAGCAGCTTGGCTAGCGCAGGGCCCTACGAGCAGTACTTC	CASSLASAGPYEQYF
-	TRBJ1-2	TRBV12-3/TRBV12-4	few	TGTGCCAGCAGTTTCGAAGGGAGAGATGGCTACACCTTC	CASSFEGRDGYTF
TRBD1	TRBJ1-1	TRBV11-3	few	TGTGCCAGCAGCTTACAGGGGGATAACACTGAAGCTTTCTTT	CASSLQGDNTEAFF
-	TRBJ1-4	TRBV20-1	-	TGCAGTGCTAGAGATCAGAGTTCGGGCGAAAAACTGTTTTTT	CSARDQSSGEKLFF
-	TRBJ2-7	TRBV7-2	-	TGTGCCAGCAGCCCCCACCGGCGAAACGAGCAGTACTTC	CASSPHRRNEQYF
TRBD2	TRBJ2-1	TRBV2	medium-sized	TGTGCCAGCAGACAAAGCGGGGTCGACTTCTACAATGAGCAGTTCTTC	CASRQSGVDFYNEQFF
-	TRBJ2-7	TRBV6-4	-	TGTGCCAGCAGTGACCCCGGGGGATGGGGGCAGTACTTC	CASSDPGGWGQYF
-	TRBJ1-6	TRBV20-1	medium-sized	TGCAGTGCTAGGTTTTCGGCAGACAATTCACCCCTCCACTTT	CSARFSADNSPLHF
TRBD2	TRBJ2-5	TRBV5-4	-	TGTGCCAGCAGCTTGGTTAGCGGGGGGGCTCGGGAGACCCAGTACTTC	CASSLVSGGARETQYF
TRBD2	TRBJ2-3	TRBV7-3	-	TGTGCCAGCAGCCTTAGCGGGTCCTTCGGCACAGATACGCAGTATTTT	CASSLSGSFGTDTQYF
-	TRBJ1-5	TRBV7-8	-	TGTGCCAGCAGCCCGGGTGTGGGATTTAGTCAGCCCCAGCATTTT	CASSPGVGFSQPQHF
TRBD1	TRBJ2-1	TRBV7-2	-	TGTGCCAGCAGCTTGGCCGGGACAGGGAATGAGCAGTTCTTC	CASSLAGTGNEQFF
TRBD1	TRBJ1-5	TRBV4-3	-	TGCGCCAGCAGCCGGGATTGGGGACAGGGCAATCAGCCCCAGCATTTT	CASSRDWGQGNQPQHF
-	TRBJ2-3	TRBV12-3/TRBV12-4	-	TGTGCCAGCAGTTTAAGTTCAGGGATTAGGCCCTGGCTTTTT	CASSLSSGIRPWLF
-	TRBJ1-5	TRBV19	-	TGTGCCAGCAACCCGGATCGGGGGCGCAATCAGCCCCAGCATTTT	CASNPDRGRNQPQHF